Described below is a single T cell receptor (beta chain) sequence and its context. Sequencing used immunoSEQ multiplex PCR; TCRdb keeps in-frame clones, though not all of them. Of 200,000 to 250,000 clones in the sample, approximately 83% are singletons; the top ten hold 8.9%. The record originates from a study of blood T cell repertoires in COVID-19. The CDR3 totals 16 residues. Germline-derived CDR1 and CDR2 are SGHRS and YFSETQ. V was pared by 4 bases and J by 5 bases, with 21 bases between. The receptor comes from a man of 80 years or more with acute or convalescent COVID-19. The sample was peripheral blood. The V and J genes are TRBV5-1 and TRBJ2-5; the D gene is possibly TRBD1 (6 bases). Here the CDR3 reads CASSPRYRVSRETQYF. The CDR3 DNA reads as TGCGCCAGCAGCCCTCGATACAGGGTATCGCGGGAGACCCAGTACTTC. Variable domain in full (rest from reference TRBV5-1 and TRBJ2-5): KAGVTQTPRYLIKTRGQQVTLSCSPISGHRSVSWYQQTPGQGLQFLFEYFSETQRNKGNFPGRFSGRQFSNSRSEMNVSTLELGDSALYLCASSPRYRVSRETQYFGPGTRLLVL.